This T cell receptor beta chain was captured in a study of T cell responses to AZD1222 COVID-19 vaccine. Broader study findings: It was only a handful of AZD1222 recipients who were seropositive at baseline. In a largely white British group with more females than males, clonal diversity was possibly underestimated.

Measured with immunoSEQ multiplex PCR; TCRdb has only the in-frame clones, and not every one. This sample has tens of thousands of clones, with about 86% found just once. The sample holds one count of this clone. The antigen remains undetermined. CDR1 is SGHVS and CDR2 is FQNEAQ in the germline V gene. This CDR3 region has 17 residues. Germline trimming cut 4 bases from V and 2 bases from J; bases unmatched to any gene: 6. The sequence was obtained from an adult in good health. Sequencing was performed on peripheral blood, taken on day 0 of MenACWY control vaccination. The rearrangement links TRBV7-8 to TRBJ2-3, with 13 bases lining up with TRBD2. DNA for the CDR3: TGTGCCAGCAGCTCTATGACTAGCGGGGGGCCCACAGATACGCAGTATTTT. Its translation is CASSSMTSGGPTDTQYF. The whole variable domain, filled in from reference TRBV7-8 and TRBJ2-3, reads GAGVSQSPRYKVAKRGQDVALRCDPISGHVSLFWYQQALGQGPEFLTYFQNEAQLDKSGLPSDRFFAERPEGSVSTLKIQRTQQEDSAVYLCASSSMTSGGPTDTQYFGPGTRLTVL.